This TCR beta chain came from a study of cytomegalovirus exposure and HLA in healthy donors. General observations from the study: Altogether, around 160 TCR beta chains were recorded as cytomegalovirus-associated.

Germline CDR1 and CDR2: WNHNN and SYGVQD (reference sequence). This CDR3 region has 13 residues. Trimming took 0 bases from V and 6 from J, leaving 9 bases between them. The donors were in the approximately 130-subject validation cohort; that cohort was separate from the roughly 660-subject first cohort. Concerning this clone itself: Antigen specificity is unknown.

TCRdb keeps only in-frame clones here, not all; method: immunoSEQ multiplex PCR. The table shows 150,000 to 200,000 clones, with 88% occurring only once. The rearrangement joins TRBV10-1 to TRBJ2-7, with D possibly TRBD1 on 6 matching bases. Sequencing was carried out using PBMCs. The sequence came from a man aged 18-30 years in good health and CMV-seronegative. The CDR3 DNA follows: TGCGCCAGCAGTGAGTCGACAGGAACCGAGCAGTACGTC. Translation gives CASSESTGTEQYV.